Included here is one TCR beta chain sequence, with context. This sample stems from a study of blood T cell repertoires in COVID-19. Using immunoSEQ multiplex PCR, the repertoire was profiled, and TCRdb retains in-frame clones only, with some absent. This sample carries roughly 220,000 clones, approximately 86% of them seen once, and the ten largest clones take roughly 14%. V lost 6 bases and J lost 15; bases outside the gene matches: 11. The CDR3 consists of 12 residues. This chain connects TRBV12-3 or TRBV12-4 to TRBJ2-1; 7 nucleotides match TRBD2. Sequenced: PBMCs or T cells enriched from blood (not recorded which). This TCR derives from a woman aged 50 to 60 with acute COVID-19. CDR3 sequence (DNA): TGTGCCAGCAGGTATACTAGCGAGAGTACGTTCTTC. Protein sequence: CASRYTSESTFF.